This T cell receptor (beta chain) came from a study of T cell changes during pregnancy in multiple sclerosis. CDR1 and CDR2 from the germline V gene are MDHEN and SYDVKM. V lost 2 bases to trimming and J lost 7 bases, with 9 bases between them. The length of the CDR3 is 14 residues. The repertoire was sequenced with immunoSEQ multiplex PCR; TCRdb's copy has only in-frame clones and lacks some. The sample has about 73,000 clones; approximately 92% are singletons. The clonotype originates from a female donor in good health, enrolled as a control in a pregnancy study. This rearrangement joins TRBV28 to TRBJ1-6; D is possibly TRBD1 (6 bases). Sequencing was performed on peripheral blood, taken in the third trimester of pregnancy. In nucleotides, the CDR3 is TGTGCCAGCAGTTTAGGACAGCCAAATTCACCCCTCCACTTT. As protein: CASSLGQPNSPLHF.